This T cell receptor (beta chain) appears in the sequencing data of a study of blood T cell repertoires in COVID-19. On the study more broadly: Both acute and convalescent COVID-19 samples were obtained from the United States, Italy and Spain. Nucleic acid was either cDNA or gDNA, and it came from T cells, B-cell-depleted T cells, or PBMCs.

Generated by immunoSEQ multiplex PCR, the TCRdb table keeps only in-frame clones and is missing some. The data hold approximately 200,000 clones, with about 88% observed a single time. Per germline, CDR1 SQVTM and CDR2 ANQGSEA. The CDR3 runs to 14 residues. V gave up 1 base and J gave up 8 bases, with 17 bases separating them. Enrolled through a virtual design, the participants were between roughly 18 and 100 years of age and came from 24 US areas. Exposed enrollees had met someone with a PCR-confirmed or clinician-diagnosed COVID-19 case at some point within the 2 weeks before study entry. This TCR was sampled from a woman in her 30s who had been exposed to COVID-19. What was sequenced was PBMCs or T cells enriched from blood (not recorded which). V and J are TRBV29-1 and TRBJ1-1; weak D call: TRBD1 (5 bases). The CDR3 bases are TGCAGCGTTGAAGTTAGGTCAGAACAGGCGGAAGCTTTCTTT. It translates to CSVEVRSEQAEAFF.